A selection of T cell receptor beta chains follows, all from one sample in a study of T cell clones after liver transplantation. The data were produced by immunoSEQ multiplex PCR, yet TCRdb's version contains in-frame clones alone and is incomplete. Here the sample spans some 9,000 clones, around 70% being singletons. This sample comprised CD8+ T cells from blood, obtained at the approximately 15-month timepoint. These receptors all stem from a human patient who received a liver transplant. The graft donor may have given rise to some T cells. Both conserved end residues are part of each CDR3.

TRBV19	TRBJ2-1	CATSITPYNEQFF
TRBV6-1	TRBJ2-7	CASSEFGGAPAYEQYF
TRBV4-1	TRBJ2-7	CASSPDEGGYEQYF
TRBV5-4	TRBJ2-3	CASSLVVRGGGTDTQYF
TRBV7-6	TRBJ2-7	CASSLGGQGVDEQYF
TRBV9	TRBJ2-3	CASSAQGSVTDTQYF
TRBV12-5	TRBJ2-5	CASGLGGLEMRETQYF
TRBV5-1	TRBJ2-3	CASSLVVVQDTQYF
TRBV5-8	TRBJ1-5	CASSPILGSNQPQHF
TRBV5-6	TRBJ2-3	CASSPEARGADTQYF
TRBV7-2	TRBJ1-1	CASSLAVGRGRDTEAFF
TRBV10-2	TRBJ1-2	CASSESTGYGYTF
TRBV14	TRBJ2-3	CASSQVPSDTQYF
TRBV21-1	TRBJ1-3	CATWDNRNPAGNTIYF
TRBV7-9	TRBJ1-2	CASSLYRDVNYGYTF
TRBV28	TRBJ1-4	CASSPLPGQGPATNEKLFF
TRBV10-3	TRBJ2-5	CAISAPLAGRETQYF
TRBV5-8	TRBJ2-7	CASSPLGEGWGQYF
TRBV13	TRBJ2-1	CASAGTGGNEQFF
TRBV5-4	TRBJ2-5	CASSLRLAGGIGETQYF
TRBV7-9	TRBJ1-5	CASSFSGNSNQPQHF
TRBV28	TRBJ2-5	CASSRTPQGGEETQYF
TRBV15	TRBJ2-3	CATSRDGGATDTQYF
TRBV5-4	TRBJ2-7	CASSLEGQGNDEQYF
TRBV30	TRBJ2-6	CAWEPGPSSGANVLTF
TRBV6-1	TRBJ2-3	CASSEWAGQGTDTQYF
TRBV6-5	TRBJ2-3	CASSYSGSRDLDTQYF
TRBV6-4	TRBJ2-3	CASSETSGGADTQYF
TRBV9	TRBJ2-2	CASSRDGLEGTGELFF
TRBV7-9	TRBJ1-5	CASSLEEAVRPQPQHF
TRBV10-3	TRBJ2-7	CAISESVHYEQYF
TRBV7-9	TRBJ2-1	CASSLVGAGGPRDEQFF
TRBV28	TRBJ2-5	CASRVTGDETQYF
TRBV6-5	TRBJ1-2	CASSPQGGSGGYTF
TRBV7-9	TRBJ2-1	CASSFRTSNEQFF
TRBV11-3	TRBJ1-1	CASSQGQGADTEAFF
TRBV5-8	TRBJ2-1	CASSQGESSYNEQFF
TRBV19	TRBJ1-5	CASSPDRSRNQPQHF
TRBV11-2	TRBJ2-5	CASSLDGVGAGPQETQYF
TRBV7-8	TRBJ2-5	CASSSVVAAGQLVETQYF
TRBV2	TRBJ1-3	CASTRDSYSGNTIYF
TRBV6-1	TRBJ1-4	CASLAGEKLFF
TRBV2	TRBJ1-2	CASSTGFGNYGYTF
TRBV7-2	TRBJ2-1	CASSSLTSGRGNEQFF
TRBV11-2	TRBJ2-2	CASSQNRGSNTGELFF
TRBV11-2	TRBJ2-2	CASSSTSEYTGELFF
TRBV7-9	TRBJ2-7	CASSPPGASYEQYF
TRBV11-3	TRBJ1-1	CAIASRDFPNTEAFF
TRBV5-4	TRBJ1-2	CASSYYGGQLSYGYTF
TRBV4-3	TRBJ2-5	CASSQDSAGETQYF
TRBV2	TRBJ2-3	CASGTSGTDTDTQYF
TRBV28	TRBJ2-3	CASSQILTGPTDTQYF
TRBV30	TRBJ2-7	CAWSVTRGQDEQYF
TRBV6-4	TRBJ2-3	CASSLLAGATDTQYF
TRBV5-1	TRBJ2-5	CASSLVGSVQETQYF
TRBV9	TRBJ2-1	CASSSRTGSYNEQFF
TRBV7-9	TRBJ1-5	CASSFPGGQPQHF
TRBV28	TRBJ2-1	CASSSLGGSDYNEQFF